Presented here are 12 T cell receptor beta chains from one specimen sequenced in a study of T cells in localized non-small cell lung cancer. Measured with immunoSEQ multiplex PCR; TCRdb has only the in-frame clones, and not every one. The table has around 41,000 clones, roughly nine tenths seen once. The source material was PBMCs, sampled before any cancer treatment. These receptors were collected from a woman between 35 and 75 years old with stage II lung adenocarcinoma.

The CDR3 reads CASSNRQGGPYEQYF. Written as DNA, the CDR3 is TGTGCCAGCAGTAACCGACAGGGGGGTCCCTACGAGCAGTACTTC. The rearrangement joins TRBV6-5 to TRBJ2-7; 9 nucleotides agree with TRBD1. The V gene end was trimmed by 5 bases and the J gene end by 2 bases; junction bases not matched to a gene: 7. CDR3 length equals 15 residues. Germline V lookup: CDR1 MNHEY, CDR2 SVGAGI.

The genes are TRBV18 and TRBJ2-3; D remains unclear. CDR3 length equals 14 residues. The germline V gene has CDR1 KGHSH and CDR2 LQKENI. Trimming pared 2 bases from V and 3 bases from J, leaving 9 bases between. The CDR3, as DNA: TGTGCCAGCTCACCAAACGGCTTAACAGATACGCAGTATTTT. Its translation: CASSPNGLTDTQYF.

The chain uses TRBV19 and TRBJ2-1, with unresolved D. Germline loops: CDR1 LNHDA, CDR2 SQIVND (reference sequence). The CDR3 is 16 residues long. V dropped 5 bases and J dropped 4 bases, with 18 bases sitting between them. CDR3 sequence: CASSPSGSWEYNEQFF. CDR3 DNA sequence: TGTGCCAGTAGTCCCTCAGGTAGCTGGGAATACAATGAGCAGTTCTTC.

The CDR3 region is CASSPLTSGLLTDTQYF. The CDR3, as DNA: TGCGCCAGCAGCCCTTTGACTAGCGGGCTTCTCACAGATACGCAGTATTTT. The V call is TRBV5-1, the J call TRBJ2-3; 10 nucleotides agree with TRBD2. CDR1 and CDR2 (germline): SGHRS, YFSETQ. Trimming took 4 bases from V and 2 from J; bases not matched to a gene: 10. CDR3 length: 17 amino acids.

The genes are TRBV28 and TRBJ2-1; possible D gene TRBD2, 5 bases. There are 16 residues in the CDR3. Germline V gene data show CDR1 as MDHEN and CDR2 as SYDVKM. V lost 6 bases and J 5 bases, leaving 20 bases between the germline ends. CDR3 sequence (DNA): TGTGCCAGCAGCCCCATCGAGGGCCGCTCAGACAATGAGCAGTTCTTC. This translates into CASSPIEGRSDNEQFF.

The J gene is TRBJ1-5, the V gene TRBV27, with D possibly matching TRBD1 (5 bases). Trimming removed 1 base at V and 7 bases at J, with 11 bases between. The germline CDR1 and CDR2 sequences are MNHEY and SMNVEV (reference sequence). The length of the CDR3 is 14 residues. CDR3 loop: CASSLLGGDQPQHF. The CDR3 DNA follows: TGTGCCAGCAGTTTATTGGGGGGAGACCAGCCCCAGCATTTT.

This chain uses TRBV5-5 with TRBJ2-1; 8 nucleotides line up with TRBD1. Germline lookup yields CDR1 SGHKS and CDR2 YYEKEE (reference sequence). The CDR3 has 16 amino acids. With V trimmed by 4 bases and J by 6 bases, 12 bases remained unmatched. CDR3 sequence: CASSPPWGQASNEQFF. CDR3 bases: TGTGCCAGCAGCCCCCCCTGGGGACAGGCTTCCAATGAGCAGTTCTTC.

The rearrangement uses TRBV28 and TRBJ1-2; 7 nucleotides match TRBD1. The V and J ends lost 7 bases and 7 bases, in that order; junction bases with no gene match: 9. There are 13 residues in the CDR3. Germline V gene data show CDR1 as MDHEN and CDR2 as SYDVKM. The CDR3 is CASTIDRVGGYTF. In DNA form, the CDR3 reads TGTGCCAGCACCATCGACAGGGTGGGTGGCTACACCTTC.

DNA of the CDR3: TGCGCCAGCAGCTTGGCAACTAGGGGGGCCAACGTCCTGACTTTC. This translates into CASSLATRGANVLTF. This chain uses TRBV5-1 with TRBJ2-6, with a possible D match to TRBD2 (5 bases). The CDR3 consists of 15 residues. V was trimmed by 0 bases and J by 4 bases, leaving 8 bases between them. Per germline, CDR1 SGHRS and CDR2 YFSETQ.

V is TRBV6-1 and J is TRBJ2-7, with TRBD2 matching over 12 bases. This CDR3 spans 15 amino acids. With 7 bases clipped from V and 7 bases from J, the junction kept 11 bases outside the gene matches. CDR1 and CDR2 from the germline V gene are MNHNS and SASEGT. CDR3 region: CASNGLAGKVREQYF. In DNA, the CDR3 is TGTGCCAGCAACGGACTAGCGGGGAAGGTGCGGGAGCAGTACTTC.

The chain has TRBV21-1 and TRBJ1-2. TRBV21-1 is tagged as a pseudogene. The CDR3 loop spans 14 amino acids. The CDR3 DNA reads as TGTGCCAGCATTACCAGGACGGCCTACAATGGCTACACCTTC. Encoded protein: CASITRTAYNGYTF.

The chain employs TRBV7-6 and TRBJ2-1; D ambiguous. Trimming took off 1 base at V and 4 bases at J, with 8 bases between the two ends. Germline V lookup: CDR1 SGHVS, CDR2 FNYEAQ. This CDR3 is 14 amino acids long. This CDR3 reads CASSLGGRYNEQFF. In DNA form, the CDR3 reads TGTGCCAGCAGCTTAGGGGGTCGGTACAATGAGCAGTTCTTC.